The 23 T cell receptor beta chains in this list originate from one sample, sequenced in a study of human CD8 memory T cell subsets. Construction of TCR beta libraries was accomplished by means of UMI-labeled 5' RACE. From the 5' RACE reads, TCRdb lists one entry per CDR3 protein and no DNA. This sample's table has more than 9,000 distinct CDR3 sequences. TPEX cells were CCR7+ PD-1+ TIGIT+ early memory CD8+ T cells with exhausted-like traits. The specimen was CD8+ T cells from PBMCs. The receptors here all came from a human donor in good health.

Here the CDR3 reads CAWSRGLAGTYNEQFF. V is TRBV30 and J is TRBJ2-1; absent DNA, TCRdb's TRBD2 call cannot be checked. The germline gives CDR1 GTSNPN, CDR2 SVGIG (reference sequence). This CDR3 region has 16 residues.

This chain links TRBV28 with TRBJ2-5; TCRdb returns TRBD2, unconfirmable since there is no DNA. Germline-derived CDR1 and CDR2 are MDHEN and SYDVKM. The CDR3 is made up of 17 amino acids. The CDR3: CASSFSVGRRSQETQYF. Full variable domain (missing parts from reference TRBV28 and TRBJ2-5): DVKVTQSSRYLVKRTGEKVFLECVQDMDHENMFWYRQDPGLGLRLIYFSYDVKMKEKGDIPEGYSVSREKKERFSLILESASTNQTSMYLCASSFSVGRRSQETQYFGPGTRLLVL.

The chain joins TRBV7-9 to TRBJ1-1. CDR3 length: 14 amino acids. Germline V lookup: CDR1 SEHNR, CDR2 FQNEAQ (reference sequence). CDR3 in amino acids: CASSLEVIVTEAFF.

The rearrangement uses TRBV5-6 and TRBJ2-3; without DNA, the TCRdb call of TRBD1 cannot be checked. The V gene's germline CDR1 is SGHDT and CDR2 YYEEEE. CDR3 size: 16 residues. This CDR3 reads CASSLVGDSYTDTQYF.

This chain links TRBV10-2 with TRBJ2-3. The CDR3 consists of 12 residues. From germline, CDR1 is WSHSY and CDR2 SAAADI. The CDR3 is CASTDFPDTQYF.

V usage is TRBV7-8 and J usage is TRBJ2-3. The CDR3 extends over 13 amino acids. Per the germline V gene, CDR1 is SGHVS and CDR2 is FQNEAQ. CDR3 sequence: CASSFSRTDTQYF.

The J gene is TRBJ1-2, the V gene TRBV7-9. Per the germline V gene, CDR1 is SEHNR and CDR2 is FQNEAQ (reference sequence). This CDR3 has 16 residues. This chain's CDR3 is CASSLEPARTNYGYTF.

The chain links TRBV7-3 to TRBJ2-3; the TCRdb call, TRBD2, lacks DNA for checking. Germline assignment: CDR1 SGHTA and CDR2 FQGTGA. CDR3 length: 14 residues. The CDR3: CASSASGSTDTQYF.

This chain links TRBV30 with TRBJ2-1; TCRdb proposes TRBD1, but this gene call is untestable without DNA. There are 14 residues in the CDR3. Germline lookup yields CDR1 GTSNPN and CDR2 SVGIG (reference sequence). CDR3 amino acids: CAWSGAAGYNEQFF.

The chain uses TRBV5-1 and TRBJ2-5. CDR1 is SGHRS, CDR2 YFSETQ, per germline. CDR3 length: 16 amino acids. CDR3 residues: CASSLAGRTFMETQYF. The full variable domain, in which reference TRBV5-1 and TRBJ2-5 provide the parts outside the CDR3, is KAGVTQTPRYLIKTRGQQVTLSCSPISGHRSVSWYQQTPGQGLQFLFEYFSETQRNKGNFPGRFSGRQFSNSRSEMNVSTLELGDSALYLCASSLAGRTFMETQYFGPGTRLLVL.

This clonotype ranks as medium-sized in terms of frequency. CDR3 amino acids: CASSPARETRPNTGELFF. V usage is TRBV5-1 and J usage is TRBJ2-2; TCRdb gives TRBD1 as the D gene, but with no DNA this cannot be confirmed. This CDR3 spans 18 amino acids. CDR1 SGHRS and CDR2 YFSETQ come from the germline V gene.

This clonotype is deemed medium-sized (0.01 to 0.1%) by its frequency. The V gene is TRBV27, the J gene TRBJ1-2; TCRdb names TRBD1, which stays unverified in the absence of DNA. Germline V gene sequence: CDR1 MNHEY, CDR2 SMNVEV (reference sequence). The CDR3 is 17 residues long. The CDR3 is CASTGQLTGGAGYGYTF.

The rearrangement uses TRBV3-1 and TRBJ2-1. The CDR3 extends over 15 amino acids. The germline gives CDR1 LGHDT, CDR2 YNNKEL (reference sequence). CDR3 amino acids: CASSQDASSYNEQFF.

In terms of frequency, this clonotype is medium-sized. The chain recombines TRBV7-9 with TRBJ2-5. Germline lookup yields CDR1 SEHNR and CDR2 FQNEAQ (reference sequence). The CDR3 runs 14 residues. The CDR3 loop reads CASSLAQGQETQYF.

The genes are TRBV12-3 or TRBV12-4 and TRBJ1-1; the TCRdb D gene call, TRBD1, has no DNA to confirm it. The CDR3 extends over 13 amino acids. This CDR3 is CASNLSPGPEAFF.

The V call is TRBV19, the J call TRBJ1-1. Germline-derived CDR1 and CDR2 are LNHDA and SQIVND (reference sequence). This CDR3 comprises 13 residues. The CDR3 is CASSILGDTEAFF.

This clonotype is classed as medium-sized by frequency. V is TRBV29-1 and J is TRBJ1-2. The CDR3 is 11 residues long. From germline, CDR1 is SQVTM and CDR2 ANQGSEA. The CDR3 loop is CSAEARYGYTF.

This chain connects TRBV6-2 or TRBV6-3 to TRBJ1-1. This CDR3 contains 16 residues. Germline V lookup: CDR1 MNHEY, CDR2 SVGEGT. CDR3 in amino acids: CASSYSIGQGVPEAFF.

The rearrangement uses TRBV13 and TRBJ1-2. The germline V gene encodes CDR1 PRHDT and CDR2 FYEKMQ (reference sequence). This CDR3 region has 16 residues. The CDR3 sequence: CASSFDGRASRRGYTF.

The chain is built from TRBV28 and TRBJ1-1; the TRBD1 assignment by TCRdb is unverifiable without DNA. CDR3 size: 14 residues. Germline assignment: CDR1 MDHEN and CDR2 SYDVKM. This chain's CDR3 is CASSVDMSNTEAFF.

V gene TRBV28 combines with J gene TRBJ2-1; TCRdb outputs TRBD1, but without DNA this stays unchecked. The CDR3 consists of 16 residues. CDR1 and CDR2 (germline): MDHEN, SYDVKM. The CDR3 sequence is CASSYPGRPTYNEQFF.

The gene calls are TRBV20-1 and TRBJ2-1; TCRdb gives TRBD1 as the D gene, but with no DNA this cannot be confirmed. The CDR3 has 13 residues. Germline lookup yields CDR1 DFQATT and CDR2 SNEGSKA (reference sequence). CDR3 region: CSARPTGDNEQFF.

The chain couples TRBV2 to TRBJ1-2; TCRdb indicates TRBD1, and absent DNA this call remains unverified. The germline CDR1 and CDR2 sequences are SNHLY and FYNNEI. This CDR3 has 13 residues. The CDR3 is CASSGGEGYGYTF.